Sequencing of this TCR beta chain was carried out in a study of shared clonotypes between healthy human individuals. Repertoires were generated with immunoSEQ multiplex PCR, while TCRdb's copy carries only in-frame clones and drops some. The sample gives about 520,000 clones, around 73% of which show up once; 9.5% to 15% is in the top ten. The length of the CDR3 is 15 residues. Germline V gene sequence: CDR1 GTSNPN, CDR2 SVGIG (reference sequence). With V trimmed by 1 base and J by 7 bases, 7 bases remained unmatched. The sequencing sample was made of PBMCs. This sequence joins TRBV30 and TRBJ1-4, with 9 bases fitting TRBD1. The TCR comes from a woman in her forties in good health. Some clones in this sample may be carry-over from other donors' samples. In DNA, the CDR3 is TGTGCCTGGAGTGCCCCGGGGACAGGGAGTGAAAAACTGTTTTTT. Translating it yields CAWSAPGTGSEKLFF.